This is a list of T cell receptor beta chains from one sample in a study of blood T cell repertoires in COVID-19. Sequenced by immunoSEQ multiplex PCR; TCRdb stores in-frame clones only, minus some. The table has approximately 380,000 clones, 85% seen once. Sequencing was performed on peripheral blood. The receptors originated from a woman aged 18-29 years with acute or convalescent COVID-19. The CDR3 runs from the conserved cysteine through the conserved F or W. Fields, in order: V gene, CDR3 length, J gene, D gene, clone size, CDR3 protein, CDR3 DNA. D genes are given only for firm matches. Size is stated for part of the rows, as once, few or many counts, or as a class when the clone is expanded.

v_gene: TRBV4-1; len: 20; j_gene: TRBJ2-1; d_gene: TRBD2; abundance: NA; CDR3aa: CASSPGGLAGGPVTYNEQFF; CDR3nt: TGCGCCAGCAGCCCAGGGGGGCTAGCGGGAGGGCCGGTGACCTACAATGAGCAGTTCTTC
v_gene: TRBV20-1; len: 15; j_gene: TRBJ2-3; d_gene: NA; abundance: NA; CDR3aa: CSASLRETSTDTQYF; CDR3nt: TGCAGTGCTAGTTTGCGAGAGACTAGCACAGATACGCAGTATTTT
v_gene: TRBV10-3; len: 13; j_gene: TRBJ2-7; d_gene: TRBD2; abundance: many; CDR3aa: CAITTSGGSEQYF; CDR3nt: TGTGCCATCACTACTAGCGGGGGGTCCGAGCAGTACTTC
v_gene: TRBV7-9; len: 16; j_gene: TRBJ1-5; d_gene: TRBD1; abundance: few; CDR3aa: CASSLGTGAYNQPQHF; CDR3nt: TGTGCCAGCAGCTTAGGAACAGGGGCTTACAATCAGCCCCAGCATTTT
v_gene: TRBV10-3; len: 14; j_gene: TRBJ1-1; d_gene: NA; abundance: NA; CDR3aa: CAISEADKRTEAFF; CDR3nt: TGTGCCATCAGTGAGGCGGATAAAAGAACTGAAGCTTTCTTT
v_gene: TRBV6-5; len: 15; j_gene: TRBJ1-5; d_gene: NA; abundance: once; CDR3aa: CASSRGGRGNQPQHF; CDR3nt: TGTGCCAGCAGTAGGGGAGGCAGGGGCAATCAGCCCCAGCATTTT
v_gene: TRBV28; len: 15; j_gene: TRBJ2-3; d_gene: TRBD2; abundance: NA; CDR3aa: CASSLSGLAKDTQYF; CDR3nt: TGTGCCAGCAGTTTGAGTGGACTAGCGAAAGATACGCAGTATTTT
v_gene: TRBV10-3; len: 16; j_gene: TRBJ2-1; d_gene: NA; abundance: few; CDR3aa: CAISEISESSYNEQFF; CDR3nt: TGTGCCATCAGTGAAATTTCGGAGAGCTCCTACAATGAGCAGTTCTTC
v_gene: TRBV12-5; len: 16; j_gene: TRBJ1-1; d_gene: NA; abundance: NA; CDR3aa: CASGLLPRGENTEAFF; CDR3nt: TGTGCTAGTGGTTTGCTTCCAAGGGGTGAGAACACTGAAGCTTTCTTT
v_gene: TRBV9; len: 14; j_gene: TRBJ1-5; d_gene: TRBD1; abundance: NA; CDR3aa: CASSTGTGNQPQHF; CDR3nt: TGTGCCAGCAGCACCGGGACAGGGAATCAGCCCCAGCATTTT
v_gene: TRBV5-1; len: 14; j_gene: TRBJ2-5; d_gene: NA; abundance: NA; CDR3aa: CASSLESGKETQYF; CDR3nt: TGCGCCAGCAGCTTGGAGTCAGGGAAAGAGACCCAGTACTTC
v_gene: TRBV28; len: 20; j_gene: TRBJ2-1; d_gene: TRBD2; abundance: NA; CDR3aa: CASSSPRASGRAGSYNEQFF; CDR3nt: TGTGCCAGCAGTTCCCCAAGGGCTAGCGGGAGGGCCGGCTCCTACAATGAGCAGTTCTTC
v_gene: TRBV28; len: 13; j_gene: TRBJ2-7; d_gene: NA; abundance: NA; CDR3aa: CASSPMISGEQYF; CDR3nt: TGTGCCAGCAGCCCCATGATCAGCGGCGAGCAGTACTTC
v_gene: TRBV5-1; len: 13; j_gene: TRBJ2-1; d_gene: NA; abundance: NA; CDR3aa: CASSFALSNEQFF; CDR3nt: TGCGCCAGCAGCTTCGCGCTATCCAATGAGCAGTTCTTC
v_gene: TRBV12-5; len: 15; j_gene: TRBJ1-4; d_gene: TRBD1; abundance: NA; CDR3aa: CASGLGQGLHEKLFF; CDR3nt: TGTGCTAGTGGTTTGGGACAGGGGCTTCATGAAAAACTGTTTTTT
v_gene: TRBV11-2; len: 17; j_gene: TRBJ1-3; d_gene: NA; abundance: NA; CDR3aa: CASRRPGQRASGNTIYF; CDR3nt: TGTGCCAGCAGGAGACCGGGACAACGAGCCTCTGGAAACACCATATATTTT
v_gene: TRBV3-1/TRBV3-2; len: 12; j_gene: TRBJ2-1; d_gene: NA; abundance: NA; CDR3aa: CASSQIGNEQFF; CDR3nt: TGTGCCAGCAGCCAAATCGGCAATGAGCAGTTCTTC
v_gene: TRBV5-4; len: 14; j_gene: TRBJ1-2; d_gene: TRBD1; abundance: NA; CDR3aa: CASSPGQGVYGYTF; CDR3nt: TGTGCCAGCAGCCCGGGACAGGGGGTCTATGGCTACACCTTC
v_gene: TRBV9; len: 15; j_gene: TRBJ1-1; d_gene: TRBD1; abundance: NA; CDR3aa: CASSATGTGETEAFF; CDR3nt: TGTGCCAGCAGCGCTACCGGGACAGGGGAAACTGAAGCTTTCTTT
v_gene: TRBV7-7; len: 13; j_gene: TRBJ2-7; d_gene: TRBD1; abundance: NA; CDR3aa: CASSLRQGSEQYF; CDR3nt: TGTGCCAGCAGCCTCCGACAGGGCTCCGAGCAGTACTTC
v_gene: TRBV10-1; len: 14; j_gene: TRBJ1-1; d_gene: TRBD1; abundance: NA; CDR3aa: CASSAGQGFTEAFF; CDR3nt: TGCGCCAGCAGTGCCGGACAGGGTTTCACTGAAGCTTTCTTT
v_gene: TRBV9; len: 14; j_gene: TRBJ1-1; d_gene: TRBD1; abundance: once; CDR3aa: CASSPRTGGGGAFF; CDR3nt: TGTGCCAGCAGCCCCCGGACAGGGGGCGGGGGAGCTTTCTTT
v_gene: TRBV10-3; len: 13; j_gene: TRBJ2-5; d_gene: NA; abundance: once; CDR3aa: CAVRDPLQETQYF; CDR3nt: TGTGCCGTCCGGGATCCCCTTCAAGAGACCCAGTACTTC
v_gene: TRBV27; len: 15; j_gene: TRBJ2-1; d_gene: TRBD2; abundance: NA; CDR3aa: CASSLSGNAYNEQFF; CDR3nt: TGTGCCAGCAGTTTAAGCGGGAATGCCTACAATGAGCAGTTCTTC
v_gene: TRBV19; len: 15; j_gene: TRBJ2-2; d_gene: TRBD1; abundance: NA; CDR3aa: CASSIYRGNTGELFF; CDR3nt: TGTGCCAGTAGTATATACAGGGGGAACACCGGGGAGCTGTTTTTT
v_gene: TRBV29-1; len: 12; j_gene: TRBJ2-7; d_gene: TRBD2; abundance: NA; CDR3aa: CSVTSGRYEQYF; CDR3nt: TGCAGCGTGACTAGCGGGAGGTACGAGCAGTACTTC
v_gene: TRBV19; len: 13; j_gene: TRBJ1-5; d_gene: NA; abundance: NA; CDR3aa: CASSITGSQPQHF; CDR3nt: TGTGCCAGTAGTATAACAGGTTCTCAGCCCCAGCATTTT
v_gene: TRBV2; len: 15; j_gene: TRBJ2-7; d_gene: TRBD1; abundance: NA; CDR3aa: CASSEGTAFTYEQYF; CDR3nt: TGTGCCAGCAGCGAGGGGACAGCATTTACCTACGAGCAGTACTTC
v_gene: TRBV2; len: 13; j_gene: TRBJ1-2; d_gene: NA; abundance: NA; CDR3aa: CASSPRSGAGYTF; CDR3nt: TGTGCCAGCAGTCCAAGAAGCGGGGCCGGCTACACCTTC
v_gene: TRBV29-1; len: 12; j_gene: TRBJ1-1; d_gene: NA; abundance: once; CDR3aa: CSVEVGGTEAFF; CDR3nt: TGCAGCGTTGAGGTGGGGGGAACTGAAGCTTTCTTT
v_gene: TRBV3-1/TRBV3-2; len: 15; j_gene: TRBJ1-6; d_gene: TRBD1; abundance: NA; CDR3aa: CASSRGQGGDSPLHF; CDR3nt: TGTGCCAGCAGCCGAGGACAGGGCGGGGATTCACCCCTCCACTTT
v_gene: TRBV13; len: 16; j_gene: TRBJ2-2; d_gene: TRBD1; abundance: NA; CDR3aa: CASSLSRGLGTGELFF; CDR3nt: TGTGCCAGCAGCCTCTCTAGGGGGCTCGGCACCGGGGAGCTGTTTTTT
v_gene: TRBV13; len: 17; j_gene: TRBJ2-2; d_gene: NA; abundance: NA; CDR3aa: CASSGRLTGRNTGELFF; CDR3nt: TGTGCCAGCAGCGGGCGATTGACAGGTCGGAACACCGGGGAGCTGTTTTTT
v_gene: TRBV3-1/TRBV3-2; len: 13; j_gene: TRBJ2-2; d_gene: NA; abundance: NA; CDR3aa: CASSPPNTGELFF; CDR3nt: TGTGCCAGCAGCCCTCCGAACACCGGGGAGCTGTTTTTT
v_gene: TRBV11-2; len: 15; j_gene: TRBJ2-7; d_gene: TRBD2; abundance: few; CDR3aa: CASSLERTSSIEQYF; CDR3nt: TGTGCCAGCAGCTTAGAGCGGACTAGTTCCATAGAGCAGTACTTC
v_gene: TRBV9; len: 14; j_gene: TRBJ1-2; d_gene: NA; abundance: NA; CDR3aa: CASSADIPRSGYTF; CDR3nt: TGTGCCAGCAGCGCGGACATTCCCAGGAGTGGCTACACCTTC
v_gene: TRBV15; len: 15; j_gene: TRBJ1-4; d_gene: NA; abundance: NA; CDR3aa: CATSRDLGFGEKLFF; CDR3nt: TGTGCCACCAGCAGAGATCTAGGCTTTGGTGAAAAACTGTTTTTT
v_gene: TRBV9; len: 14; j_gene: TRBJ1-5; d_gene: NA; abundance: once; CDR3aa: CASSSRGSNQPQHF; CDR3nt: TGTGCCAGCAGCTCCCGGGGTAGCAATCAGCCCCAGCATTTT